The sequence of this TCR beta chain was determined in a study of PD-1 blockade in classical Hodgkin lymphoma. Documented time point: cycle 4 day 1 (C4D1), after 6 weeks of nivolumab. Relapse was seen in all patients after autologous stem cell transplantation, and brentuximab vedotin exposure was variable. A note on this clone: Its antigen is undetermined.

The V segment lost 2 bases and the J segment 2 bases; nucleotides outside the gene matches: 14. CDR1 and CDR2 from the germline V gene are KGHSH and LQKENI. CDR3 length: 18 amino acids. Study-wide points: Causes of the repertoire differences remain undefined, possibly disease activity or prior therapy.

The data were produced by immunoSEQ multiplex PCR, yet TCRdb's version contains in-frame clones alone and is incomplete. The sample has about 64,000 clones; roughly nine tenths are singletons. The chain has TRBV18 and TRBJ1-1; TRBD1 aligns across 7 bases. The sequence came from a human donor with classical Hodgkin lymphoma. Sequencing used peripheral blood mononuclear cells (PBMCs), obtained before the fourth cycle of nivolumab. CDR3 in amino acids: CASSPEFAGGTSNTEAFF. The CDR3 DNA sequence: TGTGCCAGCTCACCAGAGTTTGCAGGGGGGACGTCCAACACTGAAGCTTTCTTT.